This T cell receptor beta chain emerged from a study of cytomegalovirus exposure and HLA in healthy donors (dated by TCRdb to the late 2010s). Regarding the complete study: In an earlier analysis of approximately 500 of the donors, under 300 Gb of sequence data and some 100 million unique TCR beta sequences from approximately 180 million T cells were reported. An early release covering approximately 600 HLA-typed donors comprised about 320 gigabases of sequencing data and tens of millions of unique TCR sequences. The genetic ancestry cluster associated with self-reported Caucasian donors included 70% to 85% of the 398 genotyped donors. The study was designed to test whether signatures of past pathogen exposure could be identified by cataloging public T cell receptors. Using immunosequencing, the study profiled T cell repertoires from fewer than 700 subjects and related those repertoires to cytomegalovirus serostatus. In addition to the first cohort of roughly 700 subjects, a separate validation cohort of under 150 different subjects was used. To predict cytomegalovirus infection status, the study combined high-throughput TCR immunosequencing, statistical association of individual TCRs with disease status, and machine learning. To study patterns of TCR occurrence, a later analysis re-analyzed previously published TCR beta repertoires from several hundred donors and added high-resolution HLA genotyping. In the later analysis, no new phenotypic data were used to find candidate immune exposures; instead, reliance was placed on TCR beta sequences and their occurrence across donors. In an earlier analysis of more than 550 of the donors, high-throughput TCR beta sequencing was used to judge whether each TCR beta V gene segment behaved as functional or pseudogenic. Alongside the repertoire data, information on donor age, sex, ethnicity and CMV serostatus was compiled. Genome-wide SNP genotypes for about 65% of the roughly 670 donors were used in a later genetic analysis, which treated that subset as a discovery cohort. Every repertoire in the discovery cohort had been generated on one and the same sequencing platform. HLA typing covered class I and class II loci at four-digit resolution. The number of typed donors differed by locus: roughly 629-640 for A, B, C, DRB1 and DQB1; 522 for DQA1; about 600 for DPA1; and 400 to 480 for DPB1. Several DR-DQ haplotypes were handled as single units for association and clustering, since linkage in the cohort was strong. Among around 400 genotyped donors of the cohort, an average of roughly 230,000 unique TCR beta nucleotide sequences was sequenced per donor, of which 15% to 20% were non-productive. What the study reported, not specific to this receptor: In a later analysis, several top co-occurrence clusters were reported to appear linked to parvovirus B19, influenza, CMV and Epstein-Barr virus. An earlier analysis of some 560 of the donors showed that most TCR beta V segments appeared in productive rearrangements either about 87% or about 30% of the time, which broadly matched IMGT annotations. In a later analysis, 15,000 to 20,000 TCR beta sequences were associated with specific HLA alleles at a false discovery rate of 0.05. In a later analysis, most CMV-associated TCR beta chains were found to appear HLA-restricted, with HLA associations seemingly driven largely by CMV exposure. It was suggested by the authors that the approach could potentially be generalized to other disease states and immunological phenotypes. In vitro tests confirmed that a few of the cytomegalovirus-associated TCR beta chains recognize cytomegalovirus antigens. Linkage disequilibrium might explain the correlated functional status among segregating V segments, but an unknown experimental factor could not be ruled out. The earlier analysis of approximately 540 of the donors excluded about 16 rarely observed V segments, including chromosome 9 orphons, because counts were too low. Across donors, most TCR sequences were observed very rarely, whereas some public TCRs were present in many individuals. A later genetic analysis associated a missense DCLRE1C variant with V-gene and J-gene trimming of TCR beta chains, and an independent cohort replicated the association. A later analysis found that TCR association rates varied across HLA loci, with DRB1 alleles showing the most associated TCRs and HLA-C alleles the fewest. A further reported finding was that TCR beta sequences accurately predicted the HLA-A and HLA-B alleles for most subjects in the first cohort. A total of around 150 TCR beta chains were listed by the study as associated with cytomegalovirus. The presence/absence analyses assumed that sequencing depth was roughly uniform across donors, and that assumption may not be true. In a later analysis, HLA-associated TCR beta chains were found to be more clonally expanded and to have lower generation probabilities than equally common non-associated chains. Because HLA typing was missing for some donors at each locus, association tests included only the typed subset. Because the 87-base-pair reads could not distinguish some IMGT-functional V segments, including TRBV6-2 and TRBV6-3, those segments were excluded. According to a later genetic analysis, donors in an Asian-associated ancestry cluster had fewer N-insertions in productive TCRs than the roughly 670-donor mean. Only TCR beta chains were sequenced in this cohort, and the absence of alpha or paired-chain data limited detectable features. CMV serostatus was the only immune exposure information available for the cohort. A cluster of highly shared sequence variants was judged likely to be a technical artifact of the sequencing pipeline. Assigning TCR associations to individual alleles was difficult when HLA alleles, especially DR and DQ, strongly co-occurred. The classifier was reported to diagnose cytomegalovirus status with high specificity and sensitivity in both the original and validation cohorts.

Comment on this clone: Its specific antigen is unknown. Base qualities are missing; no much larger clone stands one base away. This sample also contains other DNA sequences that code for the same CDR3.

The library was made by the immunoSEQ multiplex PCR assay. The multiplex PCR relied on a mix of 60 forward primers for TCR Vbeta segments and 13 reverse primers for TCR Jbeta segments. Amplification of the CDR3 region of rearranged TCR beta genes was performed with a multiplex PCR assay on genomic DNA. The amplified TCR beta libraries were sequenced on the Illumina HiSeq System as 87-base-pair reads. Per the authors' processing: A later analysis counted 65 million to 90 million unique TCR beta chains across the roughly 700 repertoires, and some 11 million of these chains were shared by at least two donors. A nearest-neighbor algorithm error-corrected the raw reads and collapsed the reads into unique sequences, merging closely related sequences to remove PCR and sequencing errors. Alignment of CDR3 sequences to IMGT reference sequences was used to assign V, D and J gene segments. Each retained sequence needed at least a six-nucleotide match to both a V gene segment and a J gene segment. A rearrangement was called productive if the CDR3 had no stop codons and remained in frame with V and J, and every other rearrangement was called non-productive. Following IMGT convention, CDR3 was defined as the stretch from the second conserved V-encoded cysteine to the conserved J-encoded phenylalanine. In an earlier analysis of around 540 of the donors, sequences lacking an unambiguous match to a single V gene segment were excluded. In an earlier analysis of about 590 of the donors, a V segment was called functional when productive rearrangements were above 56.7%, and segregating when the standard deviation between donors exceeded 5%. A statistical classification framework was built to diagnose cytomegalovirus status from the catalog of TCR beta chain sequences. In a later analysis, TCR nucleotide sequences were compared against IMGT/GENE-DB human TR gene sequences so that V and J genes could be assigned. In a later analysis, CDR3 sequences and most-parsimonious VDJ recombination scenarios were assigned using the TCRdist pipeline. In a later analysis, each TCR beta chain was defined by its CDR3 amino acid sequence together with its V-gene family, and reads without a unique V-gene family were excluded. In a later analysis, some 600 highly shared, low-generation-probability nucleotide sequences were removed to address suspected cross-contamination and a sequencing artifact. A later analysis calculated a clonal expansion index for each public chain from normalized within-repertoire ranks of inferred template counts. In a later analysis, generation probabilities were computed with a VDJ recombination model fitted to out-of-frame rearrangements, and the resulting probabilities were checked against IGoR. In a later analysis, TCR-TCR, TCR-HLA and TCR-CMV co-occurrence was scored with hypergeometric tests, and a repertoire-size bias correction was applied to TCR pairs. In a later analysis, false discovery rates were estimated by permuting HLA or CMV assignments 20 times. A later analysis grouped co-occurring TCRs with DBSCAN, adding TCRdist sequence similarity when clustering within HLA-allele-positive subsets. For co-occurrence clustering, repertoires with fewer than 30,000 or more than 120,000 public chains were excluded, along with several repertoires with anomalous nucleotide sharing. TCRdb stores this immuneACCESS table with in-frame sequences only. Part of the clones is absent; in the studies checked, under half of the shortfall reflects unresolved V genes, and no reason is known for the rest. V and J calls and clone size are copied from that table; D and trimming were computed from the DNA. A total of 150,000 to 200,000 clones appear in this sample, about 81% of them only once. 2% to 2.5% of the sample comes from the top ten.

The germline V gene encodes CDR1 SNHLY and CDR2 FYNNEI. Germline trimming: 5 bases from V, 2 bases from J; junction bases outside gene matches: 3. Spanning cysteine to phenylalanine, the CDR3 consists of 13 amino acids. The DNA shown is the 39-base CDR3, in frame from base 1. The cohort was made up of around 720 healthy bone marrow donors. At the time of sampling, all cohort members were nominally healthy, though unrecorded immune exposures were likely present. The donor was CMV seronegative and belonged to the group of 350 or so seronegative cohort members. Every donor gave a peripheral blood sample, and the peripheral blood mononuclear cells from that sample were used for TCR beta sequencing. Genomic DNA was extracted from the blood cell samples with the Qiagen DNeasy Blood Extraction Kit.

This TCR came from a woman in her 30s in good health and CMV-seronegative. Sequences were obtained from PBMCs. The receptor chain draws on TRBV2 and TRBJ2-7; 7 junctional bases match TRBD1. The CDR3 in this case is CASSPGTAYEQYF. In nucleotides, the sequence is TGTGCCAGCAGTCCGGGGACAGCCTACGAGCAGTACTTC. The variable domain in full, with residues beyond the CDR3 obtained from the reference TRBV2 and TRBJ2-7 genes, is EPEVTQTPSHQVTQMGQEVILRCVPISNHLYFYWYRQILGQKVEFLVSFYNNEISEKSEIFDDQFSVERPDGSNFTLKIRSTKLEDSAMYFCASSPGTAYEQYFGPGTRLTVT.